This section outlines one T cell receptor (beta chain) sequence together with its context. Antigen unknown. Measured with immunoSEQ multiplex PCR; TCRdb has only the in-frame clones, and not every one. The table records under 45,000 clones, 84% of them present only once. The data derive from a study of OX40 agonist ivuxolimab in advanced cancers. Across the whole study: Dose-escalation patients were diagnosed with hepatocellular carcinoma, melanoma, renal cell cancer or head and neck cancer. From 23 to 79 years was the age range, with a mean of 60 years, and approximately 84% were male. Having had anti-PD-1, anti-PD-L1 or anti-CTLA-4 therapy before was allowed, and about 42% had some.

This CDR3 contains 15 residues. V was pared by 6 bases and J by 6 bases, with 18 bases between. Germline V gene sequence: CDR1 MNHNY, CDR2 SVGAGI (reference sequence). Notes on the study in general: At 0.1-3.0 mg/kg, partial responders had clonal expansion among the lowest observed.

The sequence was obtained from an adult with an advanced solid tumor such as melanoma, head and neck, liver or kidney cancer. The sequences come from CD4+ or CD8+ T cells sorted from blood, collected in a trial of the OX40 agonist ivuxolimab. The chain is built from TRBV6-6 and TRBJ2-1; possibly TRBD2 for D (7 bases). The CDR3 here is CASRPRGGEFNEQFF. Here the CDR3 DNA reads TGTGCCAGCAGACCCCGAGGGGGGGAATTCAATGAGCAGTTCTTC.